The T cell receptor (beta chain) described here comes from a study of control samples from healthy donors and cancer patients. In this sample, this clone turned up once. The V end was cut by 6 bases, the J end by 7 bases, with 33 bases between. The CDR3 has 19 residues. Germline values: CDR1 LNHDA, CDR2 SQIVND (reference sequence). Data came from immunoSEQ multiplex PCR; TCRdb stores just in-frame clones and leaves some out. Among 350,000 to 450,000 clones listed, 90% were seen once. The chain combines TRBV19 with TRBJ1-1, with a tentative D call TRBD1 (5 bases). Sequenced material: PBMCs. This clonotype was sampled from a middle-aged man with head and neck cancer. Here the CDR3 DNA reads TGTGCCAGTAGCCCCTTGGTTGGCTTAGGGGAAGAGGGGACTATTGAAGCTTTCTTT. Translated: CASSPLVGLGEEGTIEAFF.